This TCR beta chain was sequenced in a study of shared T cell receptors in the human thymus. The table came from immunoSEQ multiplex PCR; TCRdb's copy has only in-frame clones and leaves some out. This sample yields 500,000 to 750,000 clones, of which 88% are seen a single time; roughly 0.0097% belongs to the top ten. This CDR3 is 15 amino acids long. V was cut by 5 bases and J by 8 bases, with 18 bases left in between. The germline gives CDR1 LNHNV, CDR2 YYDKDF (reference sequence). These same data were also listed under a study on human thymus T cells. That work contributes: Serving as donors were healthy Finnish infants, each of whom was having open corrective surgery for congenital heart defects. Resections were taken during corrective heart surgery, and the thymus tissue came from these. The related literature has documented a marked overlap of thymic repertoires among unrelated individuals.

This sequence joins TRBV15 and TRBJ1-4; D perhaps matches TRBD1 (6 bases). This sequence was found in a boy younger than two with a congenital heart defect. Sequenced material: thymocytes. DNA for the CDR3: TGTGCCACCAGCCCCCGCCCACAGGGTTACGAAAAACTGTTTTTT. The encoded protein is CATSPRPQGYEKLFF. Filled out from reference TRBV15 and TRBJ1-4, the complete variable domain reads DAMVIQNPRYQVTQFGKPVTLSCSQTLNHNVMYWYQQKSSQAPKLLFHYYDKDFNNEADTPDNFQSRRPNTSFCFLDIRSPGLGDTAMYLCATSPRPQGYEKLFFGSGTQLSVL.